The 2 T cell receptor beta chains below come from one sample, sequenced in a study of blood T cell repertoires in COVID-19. This table comes from immunoSEQ multiplex PCR, and its TCRdb copy is limited to in-frame clones, with some not included. The sample has roughly 480,000 clones, 89% seen once. The sequenced material came from peripheral blood. These receptors were collected from a man aged 18 to 29 with COVID-19, enrolled during active disease.

The V call is TRBV5-1, the J call TRBJ1-3; D unresolved. Germline lookup yields CDR1 SGHRS and CDR2 YFSETQ. Trimming pared 0 bases from V and 2 bases from J, leaving 9 bases between. This CDR3 is built from 15 residues. The CDR3 loop is CASSLGASPGNTIYF. DNA for the CDR3: TGCGCCAGCAGCTTGGGGGCGTCCCCTGGAAACACCATATATTTT.

As for this clone: This specimen includes other DNA sequences encoding the same CDR3. This chain uses TRBV27 with TRBJ2-7; TRBD1 aligns across 10 bases. V shed 4 bases, J shed 2 bases, and the junction held 2 bases outside the gene matches. The V gene's germline CDR1 is MNHEY and CDR2 SMNVEV (reference sequence). The CDR3 covers 14 residues. The CDR3 protein is CASSYGTGAYEQYF. Here the CDR3 DNA reads TGTGCCAGCAGTTACGGGACAGGGGCCTACGAGCAGTACTTC.